These T cell receptor beta chains were read from a single sample in a study of T-cell reconstitution after alpha-beta-depleted transplantation in children. TCRdb independently ran MiXCR on the PCR reads; one entry per CDR3 protein. The sample contains about 400,000 distinct CDR3 sequences, about an eighth of which appear only once. Sequencing was performed on PBMCs, taken from the stem cell graft. These receptors all stem from a human donor who donated a stem cell graft to a child with Fanconi anemia. Each CDR3 is given with its conserved first and last residue. A D gene is named only where the DNA matches it firmly. Expanded clones get a size class; other rows say once, few or many, or leave the size out.

j_gene: TRBJ2-2
v_gene: TRBV5-1
d_gene: TRBD1
abundance: few
CDR3nt: TGCGCCAGCAGCTCTTCGGGACAGCCGAACACCGGGGAGCTGTTTTTT
CDR3aa: CASSSSGQPNTGELFF

j_gene: TRBJ2-2
v_gene: TRBV4-2
d_gene: TRBD2
abundance: .
CDR3nt: TGTGCCAGCAGCCAGACTAGCGGAAACACCGGGGAGCTGTTTTTT
CDR3aa: CASSQTSGNTGELFF

j_gene: TRBJ2-5
v_gene: TRBV7-9
d_gene: TRBD1
abundance: .
CDR3nt: TGTGCCAGCGGGGCGGGACAGGGAGATGAAGAGACCCAGTACTTC
CDR3aa: CASGAGQGDEETQYF

j_gene: TRBJ1-5
v_gene: TRBV10-3
d_gene: .
abundance: few
CDR3nt: TGTGCCATCAGTGAGACGGACCAGAGCAATCAGCCCCAGCATTTT
CDR3aa: CAISETDQSNQPQHF

j_gene: TRBJ2-7
v_gene: TRBV7-2
d_gene: TRBD2
abundance: few
CDR3nt: TGTGCCAGCAGCCCGGGGGGGATTACCTACGAGCAGTACTTC
CDR3aa: CASSPGGITYEQYF

j_gene: TRBJ1-2
v_gene: TRBV5-6
d_gene: .
abundance: few
CDR3nt: TGTGCCAGTGACTTTGGGGGACGCCCAAACTATGGCTACACCTTC
CDR3aa: CASDFGGRPNYGYTF

j_gene: TRBJ2-2
v_gene: TRBV3-1
d_gene: .
abundance: few
CDR3nt: TGTGCCAGCAGCCAAGGTGCTGGGAACACCGGGGAGCTGTTTTTT
CDR3aa: CASSQGAGNTGELFF

j_gene: TRBJ2-1
v_gene: TRBV5-5
d_gene: TRBD1
abundance: many
CDR3nt: TGTGCCAGCAGCTTAAGGGACAGGGCCTACAATGAGCAGTTCTTC
CDR3aa: CASSLRDRAYNEQFF

j_gene: TRBJ2-3
v_gene: TRBV5-1
d_gene: TRBD1
abundance: many
CDR3nt: TGCGCCAGCAGCCCGGGACAGGGCACAGATACGCAGTATTTT
CDR3aa: CASSPGQGTDTQYF

j_gene: TRBJ1-6
v_gene: TRBV27
d_gene: .
abundance: few
CDR3nt: TGTGCCAGCAGTTCCCCCAAAGGGAATTCACCCCTCCACTTT
CDR3aa: CASSSPKGNSPLHF

j_gene: TRBJ1-1
v_gene: TRBV5-1
d_gene: .
abundance: few
CDR3nt: TGCGCCAGCAGCCGGGACGGGCCTGAAGCTTTCTTT
CDR3aa: CASSRDGPEAFF

j_gene: TRBJ1-1
v_gene: TRBV27
d_gene: TRBD1
abundance: many
CDR3nt: TGTGCCAGCAGTCGACTGGGACAGTTGAACACTGAAGCTTTCTTT
CDR3aa: CASSRLGQLNTEAFF

j_gene: TRBJ2-7
v_gene: TRBV20-1
d_gene: TRBD2
abundance: few
CDR3nt: TGCAGTGCTAGTCAACTAGCGGGGACACTTTACGAGCAGTACTTC
CDR3aa: CSASQLAGTLYEQYF

j_gene: TRBJ1-5
v_gene: TRBV28
d_gene: TRBD1
abundance: few
CDR3nt: TGTGCCAGCAGCCGCTCACAGGGGAGGGGTCAGCCCCAGCATTTT
CDR3aa: CASSRSQGRGQPQHF

j_gene: TRBJ2-1
v_gene: TRBV2
d_gene: TRBD1
abundance: many
CDR3nt: TGTGCCAGCAGTGTTGAGGGGGCCTCCTACAATGAGCAGTTCTTC
CDR3aa: CASSVEGASYNEQFF

j_gene: TRBJ2-5
v_gene: TRBV3-1
d_gene: TRBD2
abundance: .
CDR3nt: TGTGCCAGCAGCCACCCCGGACTAGCGGCAGAGACCCAGTACTTC
CDR3aa: CASSHPGLAAETQYF

j_gene: TRBJ1-1
v_gene: TRBV7-9
d_gene: TRBD1
abundance: .
CDR3nt: TGTGCCAGCAGCTTAGCGGGGACAGGGGACACTGAAGCTTTCTTT
CDR3aa: CASSLAGTGDTEAFF